These 2 T cell receptor beta chains were all obtained from the same sample, sequenced in a study of T-cell reconstitution after alpha-beta-depleted transplantation in children. Study-wide results and caveats: T-cell numbers and diversity, one year after transplant, stemmed largely from T cells that were newly produced.

Molecular barcoding with unique molecular identifiers was used for the TCRbeta library. Each CDR3 protein gets one entry after TCRdb re-called the PCR reads with MiXCR. The data contain some 300,000 distinct CDR3 sequences, around 7.1% of them seen just once; the ten biggest clones take up over 7.5%. Their target antigens are unknown. The sequences come from peripheral blood, collected 360 days after TCRalphabeta/CD19-depleted stem cell transplant. Receptors originate from a female patient between 2 and 10 years old who had a stem cell transplant for Fanconi anemia, so the T cells may come from the graft donor.

This clonotype has ten or more counts. The rearrangement joins TRBV6-5 to TRBJ2-1; 8 bases are shared with TRBD2. Germline V CDR1 and CDR2: MNHEY, SVGAGI. CDR3 size: 16 residues. Trimming at V came to 0 bases and at J to 3 bases, leaving 4 bases not matched to a gene. CDR3 loop: CASSYSLAGVYNEQFF. DNA of the CDR3: TGTGCCAGCAGTTACTCTCTAGCGGGCGTCTACAATGAGCAGTTCTTC.

This clonotype showed up many times. As DNA, the CDR3 is TGCGCCAGCAGCGGGGGACCACTCCAAGAGACCCAGTACTTC. It is translated as CASSGGPLQETQYF. The chain employs TRBV5-1 and TRBJ2-5; D may match TRBD1 or TRBD2 (5 bases each). Trimming stripped 4 bases from V and 1 base from J, with 11 bases between. Looked up from germline, CDR1 is SGHRS and CDR2 is YFSETQ. CDR3 length equals 14 residues. Complete variable domain (other parts from reference TRBV5-1 and TRBJ2-5): KAGVTQTPRYLIKTRGQQVTLSCSPISGHRSVSWYQQTPGQGLQFLFEYFSETQRNKGNFPGRFSGRQFSNSRSEMNVSTLELGDSALYLCASSGGPLQETQYFGPGTRLLVL.